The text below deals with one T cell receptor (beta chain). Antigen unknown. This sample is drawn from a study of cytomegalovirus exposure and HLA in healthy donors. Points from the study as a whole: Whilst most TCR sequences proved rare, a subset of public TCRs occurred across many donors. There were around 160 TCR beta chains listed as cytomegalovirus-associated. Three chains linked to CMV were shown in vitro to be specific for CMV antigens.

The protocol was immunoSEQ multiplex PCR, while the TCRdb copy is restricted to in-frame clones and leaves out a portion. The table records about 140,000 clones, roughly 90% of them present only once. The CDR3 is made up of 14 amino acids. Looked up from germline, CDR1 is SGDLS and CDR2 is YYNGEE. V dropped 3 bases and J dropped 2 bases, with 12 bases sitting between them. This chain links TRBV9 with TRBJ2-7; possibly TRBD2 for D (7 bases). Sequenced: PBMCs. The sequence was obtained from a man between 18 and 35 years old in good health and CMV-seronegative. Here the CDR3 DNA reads TGTGCCAGCAGCGAGGGGGACTACACCTACGAGCAGTACTTC. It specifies CASSEGDYTYEQYF.